This T cell receptor (beta chain) came from a study of human T cells and chemical hapten exposure. Germline assignment: CDR1 SGHTA and CDR2 FQGNSA. The CDR3 extends over 14 amino acids. V was clipped by 5 bases and J by 13 bases, with 23 bases between them. In this sample, this clonotype turned up many times. Time point meaning: patch test 1, 2 weeks after DPC sensitization. Treatment given: therapeutic diphenylcyclopropenone sensitization with weekly scalp DPC. Using its own MiXCR run on the RACE reads, TCRdb lists one record per CDR3 protein. The table includes under 200,000 distinct CDR3 sequences, about 14% detected once.

This chain links TRBV7-2 with TRBJ1-1; tentatively, D is TRBD1 (6 bases). This TCR came from a woman aged 30 to 39 with alopecia areata. Some clones in this sample may be carry-over from other donors' samples. This material consisted of whole blood, taken in connection with sensitization to the hapten diphenylcyclopropenone (DPC). The CDR3 loop reads CASSRAWGLGFVFF. For the CDR3, the DNA is TGTGCCAGCAGCCGGGCGTGGGGGCTTGGTTTCGTTTTCTTT.